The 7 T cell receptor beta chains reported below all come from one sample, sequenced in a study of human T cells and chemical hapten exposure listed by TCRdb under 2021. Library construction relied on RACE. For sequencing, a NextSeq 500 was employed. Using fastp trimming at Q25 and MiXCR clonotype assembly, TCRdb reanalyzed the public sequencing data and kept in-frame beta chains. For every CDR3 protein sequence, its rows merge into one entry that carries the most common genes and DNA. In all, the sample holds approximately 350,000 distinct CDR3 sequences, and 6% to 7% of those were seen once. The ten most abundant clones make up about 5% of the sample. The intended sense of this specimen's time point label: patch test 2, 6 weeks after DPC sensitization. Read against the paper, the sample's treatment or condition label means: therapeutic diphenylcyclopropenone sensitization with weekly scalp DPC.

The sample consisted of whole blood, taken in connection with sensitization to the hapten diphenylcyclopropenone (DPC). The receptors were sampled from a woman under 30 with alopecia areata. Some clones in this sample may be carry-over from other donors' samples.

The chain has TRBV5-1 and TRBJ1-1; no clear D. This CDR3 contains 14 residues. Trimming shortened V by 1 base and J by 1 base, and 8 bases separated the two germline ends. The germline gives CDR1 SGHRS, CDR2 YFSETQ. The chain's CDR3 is CASSLFLGNTEAFF. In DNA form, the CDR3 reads TGCGCCAGCAGCTTGTTCTTAGGGAACACTGAAGCTTTCTTT.

CDR3 bases: TGTGCCAGCAGTTTGCCCCAGCGCACAGATACGCAGTATTTT. Its protein is CASSLPQRTDTQYF. V and J are TRBV12-3 or TRBV12-4 and TRBJ2-3; no firm D call. The CDR3 has 14 residues. The V gene lost 3 bases and the J gene lost 1 base, with 8 bases spanning the gap.

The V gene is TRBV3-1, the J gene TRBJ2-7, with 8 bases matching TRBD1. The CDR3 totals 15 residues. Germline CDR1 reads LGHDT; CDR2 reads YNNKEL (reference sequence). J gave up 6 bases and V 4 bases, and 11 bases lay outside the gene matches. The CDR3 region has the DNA TGTGCCAGCAGCCTTTGGGAAGGACAGGGATCCGAGCAGTACTTC. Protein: CASSLWEGQGSEQYF.

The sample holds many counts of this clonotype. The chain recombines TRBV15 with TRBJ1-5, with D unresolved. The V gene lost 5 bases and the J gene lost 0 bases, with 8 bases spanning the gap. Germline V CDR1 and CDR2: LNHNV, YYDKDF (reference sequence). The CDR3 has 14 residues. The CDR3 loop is CATSALNSNQPQHF. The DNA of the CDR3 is TGTGCCACCAGCGCTCTTAATAGCAATCAGCCCCAGCATTTT.

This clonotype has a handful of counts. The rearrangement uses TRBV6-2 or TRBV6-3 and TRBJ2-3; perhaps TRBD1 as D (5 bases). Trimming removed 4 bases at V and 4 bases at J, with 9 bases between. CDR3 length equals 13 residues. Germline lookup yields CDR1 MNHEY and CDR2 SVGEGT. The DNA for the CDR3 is TGTGCCAGCAGTTCCACAGGTTCAGATACGCAGTATTTT. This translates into CASSSTGSDTQYF.

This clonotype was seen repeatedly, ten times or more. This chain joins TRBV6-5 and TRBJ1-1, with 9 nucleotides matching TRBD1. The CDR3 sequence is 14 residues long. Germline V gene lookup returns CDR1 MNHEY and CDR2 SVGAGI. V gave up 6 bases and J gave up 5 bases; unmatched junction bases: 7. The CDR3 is CASSPRDRVTEAFF. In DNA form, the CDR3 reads TGTGCCAGCAGCCCCAGGGACAGGGTAACTGAAGCTTTCTTT.

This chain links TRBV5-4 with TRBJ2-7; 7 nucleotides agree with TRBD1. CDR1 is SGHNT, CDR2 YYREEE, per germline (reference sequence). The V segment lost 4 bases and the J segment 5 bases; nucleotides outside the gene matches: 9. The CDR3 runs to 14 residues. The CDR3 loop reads CASSPTGFQHEQYF. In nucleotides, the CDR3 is TGTGCCAGCAGCCCGACAGGGTTTCAGCACGAGCAGTACTTC.